This paragraph covers one T cell receptor beta chain sequence. Generated by immunoSEQ multiplex PCR, the TCRdb table keeps only in-frame clones and is missing some. The top ten hold 15% to 20% of the sample, which has 85,000 to 110,000 clones, about 89% seen once. This entry belongs to a study of control samples from healthy donors and cancer patients. This CDR3 region has 15 residues. Trimming removed 0 bases at V and 1 base at J, with 9 bases between. The germline V gene encodes CDR1 ENHRY and CDR2 SYGVKD. This sequence originates from a man in his sixties with lung cancer. The chain combines TRBV10-3 with TRBJ1-2, with D possibly matching TRBD1 (6 bases). The specimen sequenced was PBMCs. The CDR3 nucleotides are TGTGCCATCAGTGAGTCGGACAGCCGTAACTATGGCTACACCTTC. The encoded protein is CAISESDSRNYGYTF.